These T cell receptor beta chains were read from a single sample in a study of blood T cells in healthy people across ages. TCRdb redid the calling of the 5' RACE reads with MiXCR, one entry per CDR3 protein. The sample lists 780,000 or so distinct CDR3 sequences; about 61% were seen once. The sequenced sample was blood. These receptors came from a man aged 40-49 years in good health. Each CDR3 is given without its conserved first and last residue. The order of the fields is clone size, J gene, V gene, CDR3 protein. Only some rows state a clone size, as once, few, many or a class for expanded clones.

>.|TRBJ1-2|TRBV20-1
SARVGRNYGYT
>.|.|TRBV5-1
ASSPGRADEQY
>.|TRBJ2-6|TRBV5-1
ASSNGAYSGANVLT
>.|TRBJ2-5|TRBV29-1
SVGEGAGQETQY
>.|TRBJ2-5|TRBV7-3
ASSLGGTYQETQY
>.|TRBJ1-6|TRBV11-2
ASSARRDVSLPLH
>.|TRBJ2-1|TRBV6-5
ASSRGTGIYNEQF
>.|TRBJ2-5|TRBV3-1
ASSQAVSQWDEQY
>.|TRBJ2-7|TRBV11-1
ASSFGQGANEQY
>few|TRBJ1-6|TRBV10-3
AISDEVSPLH
>.|.|TRBV5-5
ASSSGTSVEQY
>few|TRBJ2-7|TRBV4-1
ASTVSGAGGTYEQY
>once|TRBJ1-5|TRBV20-1
SARVYRFGNQPQH
>.|TRBJ1-3|TRBV11-3
ASSPGLRNTIY
>.|TRBJ2-1|TRBV4-1
ASSGSGPYNEQF
>.|TRBJ2-1|TRBV7-2
ASSLVGTMALGNEQF
>.|TRBJ2-7|TRBV20-1
SARDFGERGPYEQY
>few|TRBJ1-5|TRBV6-5
ASSQLTGGSNQPQH
>.|TRBJ1-2|TRBV2
ASRAPYPTNGYT
>.|TRBJ2-6|TRBV7-2
ASSASINSGANALT
>.|TRBJ2-3|TRBV2
ASSLGQGYDTQY
>.|.|TRBV28
ASSLVGPGRSYEQY
>.|TRBJ2-2|TRBV7-2
ASSLRGDRTANTGELF
>.|TRBJ2-7|TRBV20-1
SAIVLGEGEQY
>.|TRBJ2-1|TRBV24-1
ATSAEDSLNEQF
>few|TRBJ2-7|TRBV20-1
SASPGGWYEQY
>.|TRBJ2-2|TRBV4-1
ASSQDPIAGGLNTGELF
>once|TRBJ2-5|TRBV3-1
ASSQGRTRY
>.|TRBJ2-1|TRBV28
ASTGGGRNEQF
>once|.|TRBV4-3
ASSQDWVSETQY
>.|TRBJ2-7|TRBV29-1
SVGARDRGSYEQY
>few|TRBJ2-5|TRBV20-1
SALGQGGETQY
>few|TRBJ2-4|TRBV27
ASSFLAAKNIQY
>.|TRBJ2-2|TRBV2
ASSEQSLNTGELF
>.|TRBJ1-6|TRBV9
AGSVAGLDSPLH
>.|TRBJ2-2|TRBV9
ASAGGLNTGELF
>.|TRBJ2-3|TRBV11-2
ASSLGSGSPRTDTQY
>.|TRBJ2-7|TRBV29-1
SAHVGGHFGSEQY
>once|TRBJ2-5|TRBV28
ASRVGGEETQY
>once|TRBJ1-6|TRBV7-3
ASSAGSEKSPLH
>.|TRBJ1-1|TRBV29-1
SVEVVRNTEAF
>.|TRBJ2-7|TRBV4-1
ASSQDWGEQY
>.|TRBJ2-6|TRBV5-1
ASSSGTGALAPGANVLT
>.|TRBJ1-5|TRBV2
ASSEGRPNQPQH
>.|TRBJ2-1|TRBV5-1
ASCPGTGSYNEQF
>many|TRBJ2-7|TRBV7-8
ASSLARGNYEQY
>few|TRBJ2-7|TRBV4-2
ASSQEGGLAGEQY
>.|TRBJ1-1|TRBV15
ATSRAETGTGSLEAF
>.|TRBJ2-3|TRBV27
ARPPGTGTGTQY